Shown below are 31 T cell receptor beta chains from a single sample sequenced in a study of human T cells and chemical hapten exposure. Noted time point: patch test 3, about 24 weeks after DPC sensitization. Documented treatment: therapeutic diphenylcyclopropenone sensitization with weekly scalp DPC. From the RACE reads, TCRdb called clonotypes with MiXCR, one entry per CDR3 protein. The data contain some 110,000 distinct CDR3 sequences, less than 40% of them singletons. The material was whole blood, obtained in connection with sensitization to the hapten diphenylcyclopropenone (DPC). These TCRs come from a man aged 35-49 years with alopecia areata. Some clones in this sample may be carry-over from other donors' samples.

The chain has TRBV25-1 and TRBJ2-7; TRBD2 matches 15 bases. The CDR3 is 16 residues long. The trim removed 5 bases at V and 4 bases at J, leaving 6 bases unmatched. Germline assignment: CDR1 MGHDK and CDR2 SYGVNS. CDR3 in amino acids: CASSPGLAGGLYEQYF. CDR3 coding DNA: TGTGCCAGCAGTCCGGGACTAGCGGGAGGTCTTTACGAGCAGTACTTC.

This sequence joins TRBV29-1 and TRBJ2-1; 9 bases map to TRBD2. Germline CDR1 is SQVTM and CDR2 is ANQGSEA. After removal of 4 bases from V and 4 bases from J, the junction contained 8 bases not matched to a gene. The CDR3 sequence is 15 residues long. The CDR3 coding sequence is TGCAGCGTTGGGGTCGCGACTAGCGGATACAATGAGCAGTTCTTC. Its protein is CSVGVATSGYNEQFF.

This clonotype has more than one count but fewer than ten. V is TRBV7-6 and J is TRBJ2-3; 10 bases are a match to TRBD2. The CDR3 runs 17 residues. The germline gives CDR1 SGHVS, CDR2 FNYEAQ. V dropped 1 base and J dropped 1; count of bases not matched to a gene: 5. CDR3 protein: CASSLVAGTSGTDTQYF. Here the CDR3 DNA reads TGTGCCAGCAGCTTAGTGGCCGGGACTAGCGGCACAGATACGCAGTATTTT.

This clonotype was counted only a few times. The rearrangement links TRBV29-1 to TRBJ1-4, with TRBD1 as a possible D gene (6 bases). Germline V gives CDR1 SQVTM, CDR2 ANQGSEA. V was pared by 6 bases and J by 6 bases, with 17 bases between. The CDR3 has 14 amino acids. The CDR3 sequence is CSVTRTGAHEKLFF. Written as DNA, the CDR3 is TGCAGCGTAACACGGACGGGGGCGCATGAAAAACTGTTTTTT.

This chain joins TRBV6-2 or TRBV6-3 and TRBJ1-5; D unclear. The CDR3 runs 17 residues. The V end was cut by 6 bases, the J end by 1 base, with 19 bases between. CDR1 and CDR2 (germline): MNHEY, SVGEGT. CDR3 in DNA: TGTGCCAGCAGCCTAAATAGGGAAGGCACGAGCAATCAGCCCCAGCATTTT. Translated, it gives CASSLNREGTSNQPQHF.

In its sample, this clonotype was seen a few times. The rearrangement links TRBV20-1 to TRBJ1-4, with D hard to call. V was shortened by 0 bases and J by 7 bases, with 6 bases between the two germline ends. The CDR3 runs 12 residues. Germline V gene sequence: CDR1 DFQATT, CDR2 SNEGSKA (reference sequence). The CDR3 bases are TGCAGTGCTAGAGATCGCGGTGAAAAACTGTTTTTT. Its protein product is CSARDRGEKLFF.

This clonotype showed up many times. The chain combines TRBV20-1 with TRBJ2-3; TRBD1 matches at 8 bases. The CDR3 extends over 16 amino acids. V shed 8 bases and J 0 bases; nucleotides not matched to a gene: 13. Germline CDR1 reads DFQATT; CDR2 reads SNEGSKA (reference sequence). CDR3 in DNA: TGCAGTCCCCCCGGGACAGGAGCTCCTAGCACAGATACGCAGTATTTT. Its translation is CSPPGTGAPSTDTQYF.

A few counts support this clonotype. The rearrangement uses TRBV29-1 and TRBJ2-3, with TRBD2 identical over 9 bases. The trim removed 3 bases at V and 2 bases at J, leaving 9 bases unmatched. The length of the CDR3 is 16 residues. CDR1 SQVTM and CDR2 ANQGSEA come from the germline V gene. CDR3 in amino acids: CSVEWLLAGYTDTQYF. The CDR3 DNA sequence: TGCAGCGTTGAGTGGTTGCTAGCGGGATACACAGATACGCAGTATTTT.

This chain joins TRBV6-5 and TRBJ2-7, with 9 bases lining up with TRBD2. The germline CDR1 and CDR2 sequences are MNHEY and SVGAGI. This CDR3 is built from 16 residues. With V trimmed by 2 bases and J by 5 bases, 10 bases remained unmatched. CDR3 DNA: TGTGCCAGCAGTTACGTATGGCGGGAGGGCCGCGACGAGCAGTACTTC. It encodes CASSYVWREGRDEQYF.

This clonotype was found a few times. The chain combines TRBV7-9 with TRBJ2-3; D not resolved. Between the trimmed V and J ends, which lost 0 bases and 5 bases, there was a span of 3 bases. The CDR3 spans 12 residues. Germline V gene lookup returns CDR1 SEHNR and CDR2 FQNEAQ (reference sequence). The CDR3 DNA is TGTGCCAGCAGCTTAGCGAGAGATACGCAGTATTTT. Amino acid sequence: CASSLARDTQYF. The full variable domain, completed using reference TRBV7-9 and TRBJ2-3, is DTGVSQNPRHKITKRGQNVTFRCDPISEHNRLYWYRQTLGQGPEFLTYFQNEAQLEKSRLLSDRFSAERPKGSFSTLEIQRTEQGDSAMYLCASSLARDTQYFGPGTRLTVL.

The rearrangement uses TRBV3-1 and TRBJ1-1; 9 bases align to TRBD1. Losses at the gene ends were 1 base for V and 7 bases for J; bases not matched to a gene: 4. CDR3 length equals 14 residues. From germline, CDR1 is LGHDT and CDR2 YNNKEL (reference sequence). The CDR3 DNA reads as TGTGCCAGCAGCCAAGGGACAGGGGAGTTTGAAGCTTTCTTT. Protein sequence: CASSQGTGEFEAFF.

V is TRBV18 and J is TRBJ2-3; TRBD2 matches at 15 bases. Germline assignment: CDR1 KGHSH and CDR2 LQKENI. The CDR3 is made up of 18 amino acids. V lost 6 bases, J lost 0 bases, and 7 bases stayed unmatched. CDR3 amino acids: CASSRGLAGGSSTDTQYF. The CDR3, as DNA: TGTGCCAGCTCGAGAGGACTAGCGGGAGGGTCCAGCACAGATACGCAGTATTTT.

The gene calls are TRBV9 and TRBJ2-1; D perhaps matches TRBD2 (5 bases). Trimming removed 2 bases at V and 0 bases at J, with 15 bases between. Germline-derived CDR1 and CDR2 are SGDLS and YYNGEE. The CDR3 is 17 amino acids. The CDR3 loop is CASSVSTGFVSYNEQFF. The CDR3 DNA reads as TGTGCCAGCAGCGTCTCCACGGGATTCGTCTCCTACAATGAGCAGTTCTTC.

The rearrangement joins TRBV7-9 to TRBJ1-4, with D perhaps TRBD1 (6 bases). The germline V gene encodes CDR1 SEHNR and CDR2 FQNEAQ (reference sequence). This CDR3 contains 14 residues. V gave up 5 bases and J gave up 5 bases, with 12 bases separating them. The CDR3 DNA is TGTGCCAGCAGCCCCGTGGGGGGCAATGAAAAACTGTTTTTT. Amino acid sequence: CASSPVGGNEKLFF.

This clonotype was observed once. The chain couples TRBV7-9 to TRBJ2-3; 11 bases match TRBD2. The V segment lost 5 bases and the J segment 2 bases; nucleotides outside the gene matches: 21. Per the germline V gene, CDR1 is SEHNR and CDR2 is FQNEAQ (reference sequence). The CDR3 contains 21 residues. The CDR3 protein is CASSPQLGTVELAGVTDTQYF. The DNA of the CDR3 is TGTGCCAGCAGCCCACAACTAGGGACAGTGGAACTAGCGGGAGTCACAGATACGCAGTATTTT.

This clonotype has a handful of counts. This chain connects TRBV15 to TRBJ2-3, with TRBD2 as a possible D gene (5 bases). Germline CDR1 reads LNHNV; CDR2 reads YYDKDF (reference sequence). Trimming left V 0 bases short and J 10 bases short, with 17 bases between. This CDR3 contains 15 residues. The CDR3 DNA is TGTGCCACCAGCAGAGACCGGGATACCCCAATGGCGCAGTATTTT. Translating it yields CATSRDRDTPMAQYF.

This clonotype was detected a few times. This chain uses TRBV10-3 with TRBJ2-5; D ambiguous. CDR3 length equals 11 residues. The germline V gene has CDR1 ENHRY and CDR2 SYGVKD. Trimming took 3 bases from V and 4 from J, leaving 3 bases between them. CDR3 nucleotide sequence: TGTGCCATCAGTGACCGAGAGACCCAGTACTTC. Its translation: CAISDRETQYF.

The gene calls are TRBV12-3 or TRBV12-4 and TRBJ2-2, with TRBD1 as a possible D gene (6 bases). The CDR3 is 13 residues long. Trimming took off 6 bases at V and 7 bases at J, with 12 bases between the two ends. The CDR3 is CASRLRQVGELFF. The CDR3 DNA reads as TGTGCCAGCAGGCTAAGACAGGTCGGGGAGCTGTTTTTT.

The chain's CDR3 is CASRVGTPTKDTQYF. CDR3 in DNA: TGTGCCAGCAGAGTCGGGACACCCACCAAAGATACGCAGTATTTT. The chain has TRBV6-2 or TRBV6-3 and TRBJ2-3; the D gene is possibly TRBD1 (6 bases). The CDR3 loop spans 15 amino acids. Germline V gene lookup returns CDR1 MNHEY and CDR2 SVGEGT. Trimming shortened V by 6 bases and J by 5 bases, and 18 bases separated the two germline ends.

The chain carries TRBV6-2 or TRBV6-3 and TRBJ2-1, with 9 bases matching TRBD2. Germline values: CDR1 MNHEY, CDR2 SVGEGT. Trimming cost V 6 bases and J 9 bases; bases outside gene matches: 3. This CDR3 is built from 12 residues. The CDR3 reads CASRSGRSEQFF. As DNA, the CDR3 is TGTGCCAGCAGAAGCGGGAGGTCTGAGCAGTTCTTC.

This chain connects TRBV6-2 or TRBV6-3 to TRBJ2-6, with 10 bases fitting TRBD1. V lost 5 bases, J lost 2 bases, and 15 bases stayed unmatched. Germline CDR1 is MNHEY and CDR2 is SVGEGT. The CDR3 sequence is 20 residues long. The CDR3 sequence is CASSRNIGQGVSPGANVLTF. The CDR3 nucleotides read TGTGCCAGCAGTCGGAACATTGGACAGGGGGTTTCGCCTGGGGCCAACGTCCTGACTTTC.

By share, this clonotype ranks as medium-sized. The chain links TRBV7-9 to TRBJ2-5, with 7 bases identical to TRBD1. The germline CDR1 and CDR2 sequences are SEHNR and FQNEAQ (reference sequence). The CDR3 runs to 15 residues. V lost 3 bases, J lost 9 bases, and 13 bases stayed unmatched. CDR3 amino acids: CASSFPPSTGQSQYF. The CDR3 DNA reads TGTGCCAGCAGCTTTCCCCCTTCGACAGGGCAGTCCCAGTACTTC.

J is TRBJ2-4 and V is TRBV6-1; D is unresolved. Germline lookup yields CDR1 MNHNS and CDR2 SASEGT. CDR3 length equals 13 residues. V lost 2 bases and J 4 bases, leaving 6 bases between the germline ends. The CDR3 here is CASSERVKNIQYF. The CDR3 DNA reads TGTGCCAGCAGTGAACGGGTTAAAAACATTCAGTACTTC.

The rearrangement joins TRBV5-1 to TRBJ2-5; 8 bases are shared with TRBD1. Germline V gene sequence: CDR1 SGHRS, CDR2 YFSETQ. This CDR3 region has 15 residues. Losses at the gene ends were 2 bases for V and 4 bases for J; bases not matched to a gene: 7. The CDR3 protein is CASSLGQGVLETQYF. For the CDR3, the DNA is TGCGCCAGCAGCTTAGGACAGGGAGTATTAGAGACCCAGTACTTC.

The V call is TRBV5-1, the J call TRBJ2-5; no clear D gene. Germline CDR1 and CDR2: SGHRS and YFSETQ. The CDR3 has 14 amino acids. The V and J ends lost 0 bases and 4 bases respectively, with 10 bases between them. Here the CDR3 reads CASSLERLAETQYF. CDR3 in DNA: TGCGCCAGCAGCTTGGAACGGCTGGCAGAGACCCAGTACTTC.

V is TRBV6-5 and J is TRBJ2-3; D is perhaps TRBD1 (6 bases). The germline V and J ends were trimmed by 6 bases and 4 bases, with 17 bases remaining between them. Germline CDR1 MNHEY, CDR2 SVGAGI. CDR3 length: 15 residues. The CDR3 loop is CASRSAGVGADTQYF. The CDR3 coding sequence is TGTGCCAGCAGGTCTGCAGGGGTTGGGGCAGATACGCAGTATTTT.

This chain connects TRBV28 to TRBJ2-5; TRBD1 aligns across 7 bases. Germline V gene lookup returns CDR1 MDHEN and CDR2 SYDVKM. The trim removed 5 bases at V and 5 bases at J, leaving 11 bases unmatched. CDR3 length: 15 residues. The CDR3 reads CASSPRQGLYETQYF. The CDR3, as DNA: TGTGCCAGCAGTCCGCGACAGGGCCTTTACGAGACCCAGTACTTC. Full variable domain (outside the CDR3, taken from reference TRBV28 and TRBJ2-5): DVKVTQSSRYLVKRTGEKVFLECVQDMDHENMFWYRQDPGLGLRLIYFSYDVKMKEKGDIPEGYSVSREKKERFSLILESASTNQTSMYLCASSPRQGLYETQYFGPGTRLLVL.

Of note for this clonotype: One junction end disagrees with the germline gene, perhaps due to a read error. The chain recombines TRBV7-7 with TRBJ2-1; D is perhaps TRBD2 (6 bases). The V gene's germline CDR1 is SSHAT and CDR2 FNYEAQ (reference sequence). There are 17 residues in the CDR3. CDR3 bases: TGTGCTAGCAGCTTAGGGCCCCGGGGGAGGTTATACAATGAGCAGTTCTTC. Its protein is CASSLGPRGRLYNEQFF.

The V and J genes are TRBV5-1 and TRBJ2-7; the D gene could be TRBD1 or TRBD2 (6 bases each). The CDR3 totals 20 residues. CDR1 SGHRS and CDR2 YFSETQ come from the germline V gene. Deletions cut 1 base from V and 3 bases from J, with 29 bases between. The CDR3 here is CASSLWRLGGERERNYEQYF. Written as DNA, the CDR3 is TGCGCCAGCAGCTTGTGGAGACTGGGGGGCGAACGGGAGCGAAACTACGAGCAGTACTTC.

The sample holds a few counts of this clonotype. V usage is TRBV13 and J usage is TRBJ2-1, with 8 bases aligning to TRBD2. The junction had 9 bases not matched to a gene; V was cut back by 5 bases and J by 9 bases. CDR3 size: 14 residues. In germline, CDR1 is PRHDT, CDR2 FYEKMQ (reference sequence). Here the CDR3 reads CASSQRLAPGEQFF. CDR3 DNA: TGTGCCAGCAGCCAAAGACTAGCGCCGGGTGAGCAGTTCTTC.

CDR3 bases: TGCAGTGCTATCTGGGGGAGCTACACTGAAGCTTTCTTT. It encodes CSAIWGSYTEAFF. V gene TRBV20-1 combines with J gene TRBJ1-1, with D maybe TRBD1 (5 bases). The CDR3 totals 13 residues. Per germline, CDR1 DFQATT and CDR2 SNEGSKA (reference sequence). The germline V and J ends were trimmed by 4 bases and 3 bases, with 12 bases remaining between them.